This T cell receptor beta chain was found in a study of post-analysis software for immune sequencing data. Study observations and caveats: Comparison of patients with controls showed five TRBV segments more frequent in patients, TRBV5-6, TRBV5-1 and TRBV20-1 among them.

Trimming took 1 base from V and 0 from J, leaving 18 bases between them. Per germline, CDR1 SGHTA and CDR2 FQGNSA. The CDR3 has 18 residues. TCR beta cDNA libraries had unique molecular identifiers. MiXCR was run by TCRdb on the PCR reads, yielding one entry per CDR3 protein. This sample has 400,000 to 500,000 distinct CDR3 sequences, with approximately 37% found just once. This clonotype has more than one count but fewer than ten. Its antigen is unknown. This clonotype was obtained from a girl aged 2-10 years with multiple sclerosis. Sequences were obtained from blood. The chain couples TRBV7-2 to TRBJ2-5; TRBD1 might be the D (5 bases). CDR3 nucleotides: TGTGCCAGCAGCTTAGTTTCTATGGGGTCACAGGACCAAGAGACCCAGTACTTC. Its translation is CASSLVSMGSQDQETQYF.